The 30 T cell receptor beta chains listed next were all sequenced from one sample in a study of metastatic and nonmetastatic thyroid tumors. Every patient underwent thyroid surgery untreated. With MiXCR, TCRdb reprocessed the PCR reads. The data hold tens of thousands of clones, with roughly 19% observed a single time. Sample: blood. All receptors come from a male donor with papillary thyroid cancer or a benign thyroid nodule (not recorded which). Some clones in this sample may be carry-over from other donors' samples.

At least ten counts were recorded for this clone. The J gene is TRBJ2-7, the V gene TRBV20-1, with no clear D. The CDR3 is 11 residues long. Germline V CDR1 and CDR2: DFQATT, SNEGSKA (reference sequence). V shed 5 bases and J shed 2 bases, with 7 bases lying between them. The CDR3 DNA is TGCAGTGCTCTGGTAACCTACGAGCAGTACTTC. Translated, it gives CSALVTYEQYF.

This clone was seen more than once but under ten times. The chain combines TRBV6-1 with TRBJ2-3; tentatively, D is TRBD1 (6 bases). Trimming removed 5 bases at V and 4 bases at J, with 16 bases between. The CDR3 extends over 15 amino acids. Germline assignment: CDR1 MNHNS and CDR2 SASEGT. In nucleotides, the CDR3 is TGTGCCAGCAGTTGGACAGCTTCCCTCGCAGATACGCAGTATTTT. Protein product: CASSWTASLADTQYF.

The table lists this clone with many counts. V gene TRBV28 combines with J gene TRBJ1-2, with no clear D. This CDR3 comprises 13 residues. The V end lost 2 bases, the J end lost 2 bases, and 6 bases lay between the germline ends. Germline loops: CDR1 MDHEN, CDR2 SYDVKM. The CDR3: CASSLEGNYGYTF. In DNA, the CDR3 is TGTGCCAGCAGTTTAGAGGGAAACTATGGCTACACCTTC.

Worth noting for this clone: Germline and junction disagree at one end, which may indicate a read error. The chain is built from TRBV11-1 and TRBJ2-1, with TRBD1 identical over 10 bases. Germline loops: CDR1 SGHAT, CDR2 FQDESV (reference sequence). The CDR3 has 15 amino acids. Here the CDR3 DNA reads TGTGCCAGCAGCATAGACAGGGGGCCCTACAATGACCAGTTATTC. Translation: CASSIDRGPYNDQLF.

This clone has a count of ten or more. The chain uses TRBV20-1 and TRBJ2-7; 7 positions match TRBD1. V trimming: 6 bases; J trimming: 4 bases; junction bases outside the gene matches: 15. Germline-derived CDR1 and CDR2 are DFQATT and SNEGSKA (reference sequence). CDR3 length: 15 residues. The CDR3: CSAAPSTGSFYEQYF. The DNA of the CDR3 is TGCAGTGCCGCTCCTTCGACAGGGTCTTTTTACGAGCAGTACTTC.

This clone was observed a few times. A much more abundant neighbour one base away suggests this may be a read error. V gene TRBV4-3 combines with J gene TRBJ1-5; possibly TRBD1 for D (6 bases). The CDR3 totals 17 residues. Trimming took 0 bases from V and 0 from J, leaving 12 bases between them. CDR1 is LGHNA and CDR2 is YSLEER in the germline V gene. CDR3: CASSQEARGYSNQPQHF. CDR3 sequence (DNA): TGCGCCAGCAGCCAAGAAGCTAGGGGGTATAGCAATCAGCCCCAGCATTTT.

This clone was observed many times. The junction departs from germline at one end; a sequencing error may be responsible. Other DNA sequences in this specimen translate into the identical CDR3. The chain combines TRBV25-1 with TRBJ2-3; no clear D. Germline CDR1 MGHDK, CDR2 SYGVNS. The CDR3 contains 14 residues. CDR3 region: CASSPGSSTDTQYF. In DNA, the CDR3 is TGTGCCAGCAGTCCCGGGTCCTCCACAGATACGCAGTACTTT.

The chain is built from TRBV5-1 and TRBJ2-3; possible D gene TRBD2, 6 bases. Per germline, CDR1 SGHRS and CDR2 YFSETQ. Trimming stripped 3 bases from V and 0 bases from J, with 11 bases between. CDR3 size: 15 residues. The CDR3 DNA reads TGCGCCAGCAGCTATGAACTAGCTAGCACAGATACGCAGTATTTT. Translation gives CASSYELASTDTQYF.

V and J are TRBV6-5 and TRBJ1-1; D call uncertain. The germline CDR1 and CDR2 sequences are MNHEY and SVGAGI. With 2 bases removed from V and 7 bases from J, the gap between germline ends came to 14 bases. The CDR3 is made up of 14 amino acids. DNA of the CDR3: TGTGCCAGCAGTTACGGTGGAGCCTTTAGTGAAGCTTTCTTT. Protein: CASSYGGAFSEAFF.

There are many counts of this clone. The J gene is TRBJ2-3, the V gene TRBV11-2; no definite D call. Between the trimmed V and J ends, which lost 3 bases and 4 bases, there was a span of 11 bases. CDR3 length: 14 residues. CDR1 is SGHAT and CDR2 is FQNNGV in the germline V gene. The CDR3 DNA reads TGTGCCAGCAGCTTCGGCCTAGTATCAGATACGCAGTATTTT. Translated: CASSFGLVSDTQYF.

This clone was recorded many times. This sequence joins TRBV9 and TRBJ1-6; D call uncertain. This CDR3 spans 16 amino acids. Between the trimmed V and J ends, which lost 3 bases and 7 bases, there was a span of 17 bases. From germline, CDR1 is SGDLS and CDR2 YYNGEE. The DNA for the CDR3 is TGTGCCAGCAGCGAACACCCGGCAGTATTCAATTCACCCCTCCACTTT. It is translated as CASSEHPAVFNSPLHF.

The chain has TRBV6-1 and TRBJ1-3; D is unresolved. Germline CDR1 MNHNS, CDR2 SASEGT. The V end lost 3 bases, the J end lost 0 bases, and 12 bases lay between the germline ends. The CDR3 length is 16 residues. The CDR3 sequence is CASSETPLSSGNTIYF. The CDR3 bases are TGTGCCAGCAGTGAGACACCCCTCAGCTCTGGAAACACCATATATTTT.

In its sample, this clone is medium-sized. The chain carries TRBV19 and TRBJ2-1; D call uncertain. V shed 5 bases and J shed 0 bases, with 11 bases lying between them. Per germline, CDR1 LNHDA and CDR2 SQIVND (reference sequence). The CDR3 spans 15 residues. The CDR3 is CASSPGTSSYNEQFF. CDR3 nucleotide sequence: TGTGCCAGTAGTCCAGGAACGAGCTCCTACAATGAGCAGTTCTTC.

Only a few counts were recorded for this clone. This rearrangement joins TRBV29-1 to TRBJ2-3; D is undetermined. This CDR3 has 14 residues. Trimming removed 3 bases from V and 0 bases from J, with 10 bases in between. Per the germline V gene, CDR1 is SQVTM and CDR2 is ANQGSEA. CDR3 amino acids: CSVDGPTSTDTQYF. Here the CDR3 DNA reads TGCAGCGTTGACGGCCCGACTAGCACAGATACGCAGTATTTT.

The genes are TRBV5-1 and TRBJ2-3, with TRBD2 matching 7 bases. Germline V gives CDR1 SGHRS, CDR2 YFSETQ. The junction had 8 bases not matched to a gene; V was cut back by 1 base and J by 0 bases. The CDR3 extends over 17 amino acids. The CDR3 is CASSLSLGSGSTDTQYF. Here the CDR3 DNA reads TGCGCCAGCAGCTTGTCTTTAGGTAGCGGGAGCACAGATACGCAGTATTTT.

J is TRBJ2-1 and V is TRBV20-1; D gene uncertain. The germline V gene encodes CDR1 DFQATT and CDR2 SNEGSKA (reference sequence). This CDR3 comprises 20 residues. Trimming removed 0 bases from V and 0 bases from J, with 24 bases in between. The CDR3 nucleotides read TGCAGTGCTAGAGATTCCGTCCGCCCCTCGACTCGTCGCTCCTACAATGAGCAGTTCTTC. Its translation: CSARDSVRPSTRRSYNEQFF.

A few counts support this clone. The CDR3 sequence is CASSLERRGSGYGYTF. In nucleotides, the CDR3 is TGTGCCAGCAGCTTAGAGAGGAGGGGGTCGGGCTATGGCTACACCTTC. The V call is TRBV6-1, the J call TRBJ1-2; D possibly corresponds to TRBD1 (6 bases). The V and J ends lost 6 bases and 4 bases respectively, with 21 bases between them. CDR3 size: 16 residues. Germline CDR1 is MNHNS and CDR2 is SASEGT.

As regards this clone: The junction shows a germline mismatch at one end, possibly a read error. The chain is built from TRBV24-1 and TRBJ2-7; tentatively, D is TRBD1 (5 bases). The germline gives CDR1 KGHDR, CDR2 SFDVKD. The CDR3 covers 13 residues. This chain's CDR3 is CATKLSGSDDQYF. As DNA, the CDR3 is TGTGCCACAAAACTCTCAGGGTCGGACGATCAGTACTTC.

The rearrangement uses TRBV28 and TRBJ1-2; TRBD1 aligns across 9 bases. Germline V gene lookup returns CDR1 MDHEN and CDR2 SYDVKM. V lost 8 bases, J lost 6 bases, and 7 bases stayed unmatched. The CDR3 consists of 13 residues. CDR3 amino acids: CASSGQGQDGYTF. The CDR3, as DNA: TGTGCCAGCTCCGGACAGGGGCAGGATGGCTACACCTTC.

This clone was observed a handful of times. The rearrangement joins TRBV13 to TRBJ2-7; no clear D gene. This CDR3 has 12 amino acids. The germline gives CDR1 PRHDT, CDR2 FYEKMQ (reference sequence). V was pared by 5 bases and J by 5 bases, with 10 bases between. The CDR3 region is CASSLRADEQYF. The CDR3 DNA reads TGTGCCAGCAGCCTTCGGGCTGACGAGCAGTACTTC.

This clone is classed as medium-sized. The CDR3 end shows no conserved phenylalanine or tryptophan, and so a read error is likely. Because the CDR3's place on the DNA is in doubt, the DNA is left out and the CDR3 is given as listed by TCRdb. This chain's CDR3 is CASSDVPGQGWV. The chain carries TRBV6-1 and TRBJ2-1; the table gives TRBD1 as D, unverified against the DNA. The CDR3 region is 12 residues in length, termini included. CDR1 is MNHNS, CDR2 SASEGT, per germline.

Note on this clone: One end of the junction is discordant with germline, which a read error may explain. V usage is TRBV12-3 or TRBV12-4 and J usage is TRBJ2-3; D is uncertain. The CDR3 has 12 amino acids. The CDR3 spells CASSLGSDTPYF. The CDR3 DNA follows: TGTGCCAGCAGTTTAGGCTCAGATACGCCGTATTTT.

This clone was observed many times. The genes are TRBV2 and TRBJ2-1; tentatively, D is TRBD1 (8 bases). Trimming removed 7 bases at V and 15 bases at J, with 28 bases between. Germline assignment: CDR1 SNHLY and CDR2 FYNNEI. The CDR3 has 15 residues. This CDR3 reads CASNHAAWTGRVMFF. CDR3 DNA: TGTGCCAGCAATCACGCAGCTTGGACAGGGAGGGTCATGTTCTTC. The complete variable domain, with remaining parts taken from reference TRBV2 and TRBJ2-1, reads EPEVTQTPSHQVTQMGQEVILRCVPISNHLYFYWYRQILGQKVEFLVSFYNNEISEKSEIFDDQFSVERPDGSNFTLKIRSTKLEDSAMYFCASNHAAWTGRVMFFGPGTRLTVL.

This clone has just a few counts. This clone may be a read error of a much larger clone one base away. The chain is built from TRBV29-1 and TRBJ1-2; no clear D gene. The CDR3 runs 12 residues. V dropped 8 bases and J dropped 4 bases, with 14 bases sitting between them. Germline V CDR1 and CDR2: SQVTM, ANQGSEA. The CDR3 DNA sequence: TGCAGCATTGGTTCTGGGCCCTATGGCTACACCTTC. Its protein is CSIGSGPYGYTF.

The sample holds a few counts of this clone. At one end the junction does not follow the germline gene, possibly because of a read error. Here the CDR3 DNA reads TGTGTCAGCAGTGACTCAGGTAACACTGAAGCTTTCTTT. It encodes CVSSDSGNTEAFF. The chain employs TRBV6-4 and TRBJ1-1; D unclear. CDR3 length: 13 amino acids. CDR1 is MRHNA and CDR2 is SNTAGT in the germline V gene.

The genes are TRBV6-1 and TRBJ1-1; D perhaps matches TRBD1 (5 bases). The CDR3 length is 14 residues. Between the trimmed V and J ends, which lost 5 bases and 6 bases, there was a span of 16 bases. The germline gives CDR1 MNHNS, CDR2 SASEGT. This CDR3 reads CASSQTGTPSEAFF. Here the CDR3 DNA reads TGTGCCAGCAGTCAGACCGGGACCCCATCTGAAGCTTTCTTT.

This clone was recorded a few times. CDR3 sequence reads: CAIIGNVAGQETQYF. CDR3 sequence (DNA): TGTGCCATCATTGGTAATGTAGCGGGCCAAGAGACCCAGTACTTC. The chain links TRBV28 to TRBJ2-5, with 7 bases identical to TRBD2. The CDR3 is 15 residues long. Germline CDR1 MDHEN, CDR2 SYDVKM. The J segment lost 1 base and the V segment lost 10 bases, leaving 12 bases of the junction unmatched.

This clone was detected many times. J is TRBJ2-1 and V is TRBV19; 7 bases line up with TRBD1. The V gene's germline CDR1 is LNHDA and CDR2 SQIVND (reference sequence). This CDR3 comprises 17 residues. After removal of 6 bases from V and 2 bases from J, the junction contained 13 bases not matched to a gene. The CDR3 reads CASSSRPGQRAYNEQFF. CDR3 nucleotides: TGTGCCAGTAGCAGCAGACCGGGACAGCGCGCCTACAATGAGCAGTTCTTC. Filled out from reference TRBV19 and TRBJ2-1, the complete variable domain reads DGGITQSPKYLFRKEGQNVTLSCEQNLNHDAMYWYRQDPGQGLRLIYYSQIVNDFQKGDIAEGYSVSREKKESFPLTVTSAQKNPTAFYLCASSSRPGQRAYNEQFFGPGTRLTVL.

This clone showed up many times. This chain connects TRBV3-1 to TRBJ1-2, with a tentative D call TRBD1 (6 bases). V shed 0 bases and J shed 2 bases, with 13 bases lying between them. This CDR3 has 16 amino acids. Germline V gene lookup returns CDR1 LGHDT and CDR2 YNNKEL (reference sequence). The CDR3 reads CASSQDRDGGNYGYTF. In DNA, the CDR3 is TGTGCCAGCAGCCAAGACCGGGACGGGGGCAACTATGGCTACACCTTC.

In its sample, this clone is medium-sized. The chain combines TRBV27 with TRBJ2-7; D ambiguous. The germline V gene encodes CDR1 MNHEY and CDR2 SMNVEV (reference sequence). Trimming took 5 bases from V and 3 from J, leaving 11 bases between them. CDR3 length: 13 residues. CDR3 sequence (DNA): TGTGCCAGCAGTATCGGACCCATCTACGAGCAGTACTTC. This translates into CASSIGPIYEQYF.